These T cell receptor beta chains were read from a single sample in a study of monozygotic twins with inflammatory bowel disease. TCRdb re-called the 5' RACE reads and shows each CDR3 protein once, DNA omitted. Its listing shows fewer than 450,000 distinct CDR3 sequences. The specimen was blood. Receptor source: a human donor with ulcerative colitis or Crohn's disease, or a healthy co-twin of an affected twin (not recorded which). Both conserved end residues are part of each CDR3. Fields, in order: clone size, V gene, J gene, CDR3 protein. Rows give clone size only sometimes, using once, few, many, or a class for an expanded clone.

-	TRBV20-1	TRBJ2-7	CSAREGHSYEQYF
-	TRBV28	TRBJ2-7	CASRGPTYEQYF
-	TRBV11-2	TRBJ2-7	CASSHDSSSYEQYF
-	TRBV3-1	TRBJ2-6	CASSQELGLGANVLTF
-	TRBV7-7	TRBJ1-1	CASSLAGCTEAFF
-	TRBV5-1	TRBJ1-4	CASSDRGREKLFF
-	TRBV6-1	TRBJ1-2	CASSQLGGSWSYGYTF
-	TRBV29-1	TRBJ2-1	CSVVTGSYNEQFF
-	TRBV2	TRBJ1-2	CASMGNGQGFPLF
-	TRBV12-3/TRBV12-4	TRBJ1-1	CASSSTPGRAEAFF
-	TRBV6-1	TRBJ2-7	CASTTRSLGTGFRKQYF
-	TRBV7-2	TRBJ2-7	CASSLSDSTYEQYF
-	TRBV3-1	TRBJ2-3	CASSQIPPSRARQYF
-	TRBV5-1	TRBJ2-1	CASSLTMFFSYNEQFF
medium-sized	TRBV29-1	TRBJ2-1	CSAQDREYNEQFF
-	TRBV20-1	TRBJ2-2	CSARDLGTSFDGELFF
-	TRBV18	TRBJ1-3	CASSSLSGRSSGNTIYF
-	TRBV28	TRBJ2-5	CASSLTEAETQYF
-	TRBV7-9	TRBJ1-6	CASSPGQADSPLHF
-	TRBV20-1	TRBJ1-1	CSARDNQGMEAFF
-	TRBV29-1	TRBJ2-2	CSVLDTGGTGELFF
-	TRBV4-2	TRBJ2-1	CASSQDPLSSGRLSYNEQFF
-	TRBV5-6	TRBJ2-7	CASSLSLPSKLYEQYF
-	TRBV12-3/TRBV12-4	TRBJ1-2	CASSLALRGVGGYTF
-	TRBV20-1	TRBJ2-3	CSPLVSPDTQYF
-	TRBV4-1	TRBJ2-3	CASRQTINGDTQYF
-	TRBV11-2	TRBJ2-1	CASSLLQGRRNEQFF
-	TRBV7-9	TRBJ1-6	CASSGGSNNSPLHF
-	TRBV14	TRBJ2-7	CASSDVLFSYEQYF
-	TRBV9	TRBJ1-1	CASSVVPENTEAFF
-	TRBV4-1	TRBJ2-1	CASSSASRPYNEQFF
-	TRBV30	TRBJ2-7	CAWGSQAYEQYF
-	TRBV11-1	TRBJ1-2	CASSLVRAGLRATNYGYTF
-	TRBV5-1	TRBJ2-7	CASSLAGHRDSPYEQYF
-	TRBV4-2	TRBJ2-1	CASSQGVAGGNEQFF
-	TRBV2	TRBJ2-5	CASSEKRVGGETQYF
-	TRBV20-1	TRBJ1-1	CSAPPTVNTEAFF
-	TRBV7-3	TRBJ2-3	CASSLGGRVSTDTQYF
-	TRBV9	TRBJ2-7	CASSAYRGSEQYF
-	TRBV12-3/TRBV12-4	TRBJ2-3	CASLLGRRSTDTQYF
-	TRBV30	TRBJ1-4	CASDRGPQRGEKLFF
-	TRBV5-4	TRBJ2-5	CASRPTPAPSETQYF
-	TRBV4-1	TRBJ2-1	CASRLPGQNNEQFF
-	TRBV5-6	TRBJ1-5	CASSPLGQGDQPQHF
-	TRBV14	TRBJ1-1	CASSQEGTGVRSTEAFF
-	TRBV25-1	TRBJ1-2	CASSRGPNYGDTF
-	TRBV7-9	TRBJ1-2	CASSPPVAGYGYTF
-	TRBV6-5	TRBJ2-2	CASSYSSAGGPTGELFF
-	TRBV27	TRBJ2-7	CASSLRGNSYEQYF
-	TRBV7-2	TRBJ2-3	CASSLSASAVADTQYF
-	TRBV18	TRBJ1-3	CASSLRMTAPGDTIYF
-	TRBV6-5	TRBJ1-5	CASSYSRSNQPQHF
-	TRBV12-3/TRBV12-4	TRBJ1-3	CASSLGGGRSGNTIYF
-	TRBV30	TRBJ1-1	CAWEGQGASEAFF
-	TRBV20-1	TRBJ2-1	CSAADSIRSTGEQFF